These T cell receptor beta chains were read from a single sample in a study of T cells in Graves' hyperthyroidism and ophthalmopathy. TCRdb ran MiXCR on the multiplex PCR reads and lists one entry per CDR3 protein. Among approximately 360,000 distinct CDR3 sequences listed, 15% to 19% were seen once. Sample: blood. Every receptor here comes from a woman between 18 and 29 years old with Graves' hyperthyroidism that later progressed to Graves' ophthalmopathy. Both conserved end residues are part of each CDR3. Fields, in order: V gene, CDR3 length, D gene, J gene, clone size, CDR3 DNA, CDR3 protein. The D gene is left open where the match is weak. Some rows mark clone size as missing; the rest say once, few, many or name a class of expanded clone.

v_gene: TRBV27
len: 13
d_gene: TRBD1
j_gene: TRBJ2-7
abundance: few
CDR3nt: TGTGCCAGCAGTTTATCGCCACAGGGGGAGCAGTACTTC
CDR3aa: CASSLSPQGEQYF

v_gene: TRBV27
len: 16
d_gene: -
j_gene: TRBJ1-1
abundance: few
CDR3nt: TGTGCCAGCAGCAAGAGACACGTGGTTTGGAACACTGAAGCTTTCTTT
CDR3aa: CASSKRHVVWNTEAFF

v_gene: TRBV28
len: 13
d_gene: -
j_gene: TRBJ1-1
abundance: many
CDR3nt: TGTGCCAGCAGGCGACCCGGGACGGATGAAGCTTTCTTT
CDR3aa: CASRRPGTDEAFF

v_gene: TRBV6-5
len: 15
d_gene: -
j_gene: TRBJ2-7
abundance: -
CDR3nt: TGTGCCAGCAGTTACTCGGCGGCTAGCGACTACGAGCAGTACTTC
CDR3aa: CASSYSAASDYEQYF

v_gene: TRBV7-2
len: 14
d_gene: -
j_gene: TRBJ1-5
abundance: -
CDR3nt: TGTGCCAGCAGCTTACACCCAAGCAATCAGTCCCAGCATTTT
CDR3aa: CASSLHPSNQSQHF

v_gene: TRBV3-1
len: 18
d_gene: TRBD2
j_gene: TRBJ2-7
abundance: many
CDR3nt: TGTGCCAGCAGCCAAGAACCATTAGCGGGAGTTCTCCTCTACGAGCAGTACTTC
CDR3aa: CASSQEPLAGVLLYEQYF

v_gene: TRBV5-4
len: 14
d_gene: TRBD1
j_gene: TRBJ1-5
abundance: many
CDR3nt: TGTGCCAGCAGCTTACAGGGGGGCAATCAGCCCCAGCATTTT
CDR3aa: CASSLQGGNQPQHF

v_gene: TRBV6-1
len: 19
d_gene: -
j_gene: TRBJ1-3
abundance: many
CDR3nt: TGTGCCAGCAGTGAATCCTGGGGCCGCGGGATGGCTGATGGAAACACCATATATTTT
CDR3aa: CASSESWGRGMADGNTIYF

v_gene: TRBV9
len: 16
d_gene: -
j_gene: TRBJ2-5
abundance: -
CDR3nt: TGTGCCAGCAGCCTCGTTGGGGGCGGAGAGAAGGAGACCCAGTACTTC
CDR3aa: CASSLVGGGEKETQYF

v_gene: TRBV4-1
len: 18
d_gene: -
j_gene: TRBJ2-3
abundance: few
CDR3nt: TGCGCCAGCAGCCAATCAGACCTAGTAGGGGTCGTAGTGGATACGCAGTATTTT
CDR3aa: CASSQSDLVGVVVDTQYF

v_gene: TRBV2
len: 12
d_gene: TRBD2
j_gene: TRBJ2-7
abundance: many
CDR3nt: TGTGCCAGCAGTCTACGGCGGGGGGAGCAGTACTTC
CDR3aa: CASSLRRGEQYF

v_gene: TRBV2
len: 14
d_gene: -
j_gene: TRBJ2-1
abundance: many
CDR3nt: TGTGCCAGCGGGAGGACAGATTCCTACAATGAGCAGTTCTTC
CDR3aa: CASGRTDSYNEQFF

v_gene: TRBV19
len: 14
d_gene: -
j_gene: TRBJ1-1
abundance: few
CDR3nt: TGTGCCAGTAGTATAGACCAATTACAGGGTGAAGCTTTCTTT
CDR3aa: CASSIDQLQGEAFF

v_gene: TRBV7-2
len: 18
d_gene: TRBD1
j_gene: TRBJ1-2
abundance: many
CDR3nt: TGTGCCAGCAGCTTAGGCGGGACAGGGGTATCTCAGGCCTATGGCTACACCTTC
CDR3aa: CASSLGGTGVSQAYGYTF

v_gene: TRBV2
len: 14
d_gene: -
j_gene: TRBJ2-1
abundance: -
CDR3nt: TGCGCCAGCAGCCACCCGACAGGCTACAATGAGCAGTTCTTC
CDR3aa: CASSHPTGYNEQFF

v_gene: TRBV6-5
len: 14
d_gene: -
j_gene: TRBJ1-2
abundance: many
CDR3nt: TGTGCCAGCAGTTACTCGAGCAGGGTCTATGGCTACACCTTC
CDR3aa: CASSYSSRVYGYTF

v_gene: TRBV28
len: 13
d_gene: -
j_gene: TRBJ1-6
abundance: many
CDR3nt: TGTGCCAGCAGCTACTTCGGTATTTCACCCCTCCACTTT
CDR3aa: CASSYFGISPLHF

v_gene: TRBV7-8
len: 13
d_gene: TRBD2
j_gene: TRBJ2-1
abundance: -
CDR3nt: TGTGCCAGCAGCTTAGGGAGCGGGAGTGAGCAGTTCTTC
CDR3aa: CASSLGSGSEQFF

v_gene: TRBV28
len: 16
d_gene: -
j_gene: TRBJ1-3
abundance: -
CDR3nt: TGTGCCAGCCTAGGGGCAGGCGCCAACTCTGGAAACACCATATATTTT
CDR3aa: CASLGAGANSGNTIYF

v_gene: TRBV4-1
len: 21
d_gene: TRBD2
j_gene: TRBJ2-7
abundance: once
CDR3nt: TGCGCCAGCAGCCAAGCCCATGCCCTCTCCCTGGGGACTAGCGGAGTCTACGAGCAGTACTTC
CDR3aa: CASSQAHALSLGTSGVYEQYF

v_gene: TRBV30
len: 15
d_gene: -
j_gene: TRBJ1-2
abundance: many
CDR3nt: TGTGCCTGGAGTGCAGGGCCCAGGCCTAACTATGGCTACACCTTC
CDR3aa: CAWSAGPRPNYGYTF